This T cell receptor (beta chain) was recovered during a study of vaccination and CD4 T cells after COVID-19. Study overall: The convalescent group had six males, four females, seven Caucasians, two Asians, one multiracial. A median of approximately 72 days (range 14 to 241) separated dose two from the taking of post-vaccine samples.

The V segment lost 5 bases and the J segment 6 bases; nucleotides outside the gene matches: 16. The CDR3 covers 18 residues. The germline gives CDR1 MNHEY, CDR2 SMNVEV (reference sequence). Noted treatment: 10-day PBMC culture with coronavirus spike peptide pools or control peptides (ViraFEST assay). ViraFEST used peptide pools to expand antigen-specific T cells, then sequenced TCRs. Negative selection purified CD4+ T cells after less than 11 days of culture. Sequencing of cultured CD4+ T cell DNA used the Oncomine TCR Beta short-read assay. TCRdb processed the PCR reads anew with MiXCR; each CDR3 protein has one entry. The data hold about 15,000 distinct CDR3 sequences, with approximately 52% observed a single time. On this clonotype: Its antigen is as yet unknown.

The receptor comes from a human donor who had recovered from COVID-19. The gene calls are TRBV27 and TRBJ2-1, with 10 nucleotides matching TRBD2. Sequencing was done on a sample of CD4+ T cells from blood, cultured in vitro. CDR3: CASSATPTSGFGGNEQFF. The DNA of the CDR3 is TGTGCCAGCAGTGCTACCCCGACTAGCGGGTTCGGGGGCAATGAGCAGTTCTTC.